What follows is one TCR beta chain and its context. The sample comes from a study of graft-versus-host responses after intestinal transplantation. Study-wide context: Tacrolimus plus steroids were given to all recipients for about 3 years, preceded by anti-thymocyte globulin induction.

Generated by immunoSEQ multiplex PCR, the TCRdb table keeps only in-frame clones and is missing some. The sample has about 11,000 clones, approximately 31% seen once. The plating included roughly 200,000 irradiated, violet-dye-labeled stimulator cells together with roughly 200,000 CFSE-labeled responder cells. The CDR3 is 15 residues long. V was clipped by 4 bases and J by 4 bases; unmatched bases: 7. Germline CDR1 and CDR2: MNHNS and SASEGT. Whole-study findings and limits: Patients with graft-donor T cell macrochimerism had high graft-versus-host to host-versus-graft clonal ratios in allografts. Some GvH clones appeared in ileal mucosa or blood before recipient bone marrow.

The receptor was isolated from a human patient who was an organ donor for intestinal transplantation. The sample here was alloreactive CD4+ T cells from a mixed lymphocyte reaction culture, taken before transplantation. The subset here: CFSE-low proliferating T cells sorted from approximately 6-day pre-transplant mixed lymphocyte reaction (GvH or HvG direction). The chain links TRBV6-1 to TRBJ1-5, with 7 bases identical to TRBD1. The CDR3: CASSATGAKNQPQHF. In DNA form, the CDR3 reads TGTGCCAGCAGTGCTACAGGGGCGAAAAATCAGCCCCAGCATTTT.